One and the same sample provided the 31 T cell receptor beta chains below, sequenced in a study of blood T cell repertoires in COVID-19. Sequenced by immunoSEQ multiplex PCR; TCRdb stores in-frame clones only, minus some. The sample lists hundreds of thousands of clones, 86% occurring once. Material: PBMCs or T cells enriched from blood (not recorded which). The receptors were sampled from a woman between 45 and 60 years old who had recovered from COVID-19.

V is TRBV18 and J is TRBJ2-7; 13 bases agree with TRBD2. Losses at the gene ends were 3 bases for V and 3 bases for J; bases not matched to a gene: 8. Germline values: CDR1 KGHSH, CDR2 LQKENI. The CDR3 contains 17 residues. CDR3 in DNA: TGTGCCAGCTCACCTAGACTAGCGGGAGGACGATTCTACGAGCAGTACTTC. It yields the protein CASSPRLAGGRFYEQYF.

The V gene is TRBV21-1, the J gene TRBJ2-7; the DNA was not compared with TRBD2, the D call given in the table. TRBV21-1 is labeled a pseudogene. There are 16 residues in the CDR3. The CDR3 loop reads CASSRTSGRLSYEQYF. Here the CDR3 DNA reads TGTGCCAGCAGCAGGACTAGCGGGAGACTCTCCTACGAGCAGTACTTC.

The rearrangement links TRBV19 to TRBJ2-3; the match to TRBD2 covers 13 bases. V gave up 6 bases and J gave up 5 bases; unmatched junction bases: 8. Per the germline V gene, CDR1 is LNHDA and CDR2 is SQIVND (reference sequence). The CDR3 spans 16 residues. The CDR3 loop reads CASRGLAGSYGDTQYF. CDR3 sequence (DNA): TGTGCCAGTAGGGGACTAGCGGGATCGTATGGAGATACGCAGTATTTT.

The count of this clone is one. This chain uses TRBV14 with TRBJ2-7, with 12 bases lining up with TRBD2. The V gene end was trimmed by 4 bases and the J gene end by 2 bases; junction bases not matched to a gene: 3. The V gene's germline CDR1 is SGHDN and CDR2 FVKESK. CDR3 length equals 15 residues. CDR3: CASSLLAGGPYEQYF. The CDR3, as DNA: TGTGCCAGCAGCCTACTAGCGGGAGGCCCCTACGAGCAGTACTTC.

The rearrangement links TRBV6-6 to TRBJ1-1; 8 bases match TRBD1. Germline loops: CDR1 MNHNY, CDR2 SVGAGI (reference sequence). This CDR3 is built from 13 residues. The trim removed 6 bases at V and 7 bases at J, leaving 7 bases unmatched. DNA of the CDR3: TGTGCCAGCAGCCCAGGGGGCTCCGGTGAAGCTTTCTTT. Encoded protein: CASSPGGSGEAFF.

This clone was detected a few times. The V call is TRBV9, the J call TRBJ2-5, with 14 nucleotides matching TRBD2. The V gene end was trimmed by 0 bases and the J gene end by 4 bases; junction bases not matched to a gene: 2. Germline V gene lookup returns CDR1 SGDLS and CDR2 YYNGEE. There are 16 residues in the CDR3. As DNA, the CDR3 is TGTGCCAGCAGCGTAGAAGGGACTAGCGGGAGAGAGACCCAGTACTTC. It is translated as CASSVEGTSGRETQYF. The whole variable domain, filled in from reference TRBV9 and TRBJ2-5, reads DSGVTQTPKHLITATGQRVTLRCSPRSGDLSVYWYQQSLDQGLQFLIQYYNGEERAKGNILERFSAQQFPDLHSELNLSSLELGDSALYFCASSVEGTSGRETQYFGPGTRLLVL.

J is TRBJ2-5 and V is TRBV11-2, with D possibly TRBD1 on 5 matching bases. Germline loops: CDR1 SGHAT, CDR2 FQNNGV. V shed 5 bases and J shed 4 bases, with 14 bases lying between them. CDR3 length: 14 amino acids. CDR3 DNA sequence: TGTGCCAGCAGCATGGGCAGGGTTGGAGAGACCCAGTACTTC. As protein: CASSMGRVGETQYF.

The V call is TRBV29-1, the J call TRBJ2-6; D ambiguous. CDR1 is SQVTM and CDR2 is ANQGSEA in the germline V gene. Trimming stripped 2 bases from V and 0 bases from J, with 17 bases between. The CDR3 consists of 18 residues. CDR3: CSVELHATVNSGANVLTF. CDR3 coding DNA: TGCAGCGTTGAATTGCACGCGACTGTAAACTCTGGGGCCAACGTCCTGACTTTC.

This chain connects TRBV5-4 to TRBJ2-7, with D perhaps TRBD2 (5 bases). V shed 4 bases and J shed 5 bases, with 13 bases lying between them. This CDR3 has 13 amino acids. Germline V lookup: CDR1 SGHNT, CDR2 YYREEE (reference sequence). In nucleotides, the CDR3 is TGTGCCAGCAGCCTTGGTCGGGGAGACGAGCAGTACTTC. Translating it yields CASSLGRGDEQYF. Looking up the rest from reference TRBV5-4 and TRBJ2-7 gives the full variable domain: ETGVTQSPTHLIKTRGQQVTLRCSSQSGHNTVSWYQQALGQGPQFIFQYYREEENGRGNFPPRFSGLQFPNYSSELNVNALELDDSALYLCASSLGRGDEQYFGPGTRLTVT.

The chain couples TRBV7-2 to TRBJ2-7; 12 bases fit TRBD2. Germline-derived CDR1 and CDR2 are SGHTA and FQGNSA. The CDR3 extends over 17 amino acids. The V gene end was trimmed by 2 bases and the J gene end by 3 bases; junction bases not matched to a gene: 8. The CDR3 loop is CASSLYFTSGGFYEQYF. The DNA of the CDR3 is TGTGCCAGCAGCTTATACTTTACTAGCGGGGGGTTCTACGAGCAGTACTTC. The variable domain in full, completed from reference TRBV7-2 and TRBJ2-7, reads GAGVSQSPSNKVTEKGKDVELRCDPISGHTALYWYRQSLGQGLEFLIYFQGNSAPDKSGLPSDRFSAERTGGSVSTLTIQRTQQEDSAVYLCASSLYFTSGGFYEQYFGPGTRLTVT.

The sample holds one count of this clone. The rearrangement joins TRBV4-1 to TRBJ1-2; 7 bases fit TRBD1. Per germline, CDR1 MGHRA and CDR2 YSYEKL. Unmatched junction bases numbered 11, after V lost 0 bases and J lost 7 bases. The CDR3 is made up of 16 amino acids. CDR3 loop: CASSQDGGTDLFGYTF. The CDR3 bases are TGCGCCAGCAGCCAAGATGGGGGGACAGATCTATTTGGCTACACCTTC.

The V gene is TRBV6-5, the J gene TRBJ1-1; D call uncertain. The CDR3 is made up of 12 amino acids. CDR1 and CDR2 (germline): MNHEY, SVGAGI. The V gene lost 7 bases and the J gene lost 4 bases, with 10 bases spanning the gap. The CDR3 reads CASTRLRTEAFF. CDR3 in DNA: TGTGCCAGCACTAGGTTGCGCACTGAAGCTTTCTTT.

This sequence joins TRBV15 and TRBJ1-2; D is unclear. Germline CDR1 LNHNV, CDR2 YYDKDF (reference sequence). V was cut by 3 bases and J by 0 bases, with 17 bases left in between. This CDR3 has 17 amino acids. The CDR3 here is CATSSPKAGLSNYGYTF. The CDR3, as DNA: TGTGCCACCAGCAGCCCCAAGGCGGGTCTCTCTAACTATGGCTACACCTTC.

J is TRBJ1-1 and V is TRBV28; D perhaps matches TRBD1 (5 bases). Germline V gene data show CDR1 as MDHEN and CDR2 as SYDVKM. CDR3 length equals 15 residues. Trimming shortened V by 5 bases and J by 2 bases, and 15 bases separated the two germline ends. CDR3 sequence: CASSPLQVINTEAFF. The CDR3 DNA sequence: TGTGCCAGCAGTCCACTACAGGTGATCAACACTGAAGCTTTCTTT.

The CDR3 reads CASSYPRSRVGGELFF. CDR3 in DNA: TGTGCCAGCAGTTACCCACGATCCAGGGTCGGCGGGGAGCTGTTTTTT. The chain employs TRBV6-6 and TRBJ2-2, with D tentatively TRBD1 (5 bases). Germline V gene sequence: CDR1 MNHNY, CDR2 SVGAGI (reference sequence). Trimming pared 2 bases from V and 7 bases from J, leaving 17 bases between. The CDR3 is made up of 16 amino acids.

The genes are TRBV7-9 and TRBJ1-1, with D perhaps TRBD1 (5 bases). Germline CDR1 SEHNR, CDR2 FQNEAQ (reference sequence). V dropped 5 bases and J dropped 0 bases, with 13 bases sitting between them. The CDR3 loop spans 15 amino acids. In DNA form, the CDR3 reads TGTGCCAGCAGCCCCCAAGGACAAATGAACACTGAAGCTTTCTTT. Its protein is CASSPQGQMNTEAFF.

The V call is TRBV7-2, the J call TRBJ1-1, with 7 positions matching TRBD1. Germline V CDR1 and CDR2: SGHTA, FQGNSA. With 1 base clipped from V and 0 bases from J, the junction kept 2 bases outside the gene matches. The CDR3 has 15 amino acids. In nucleotides, the CDR3 is TGTGCCAGCAGCTTAGGCAGGGGGTTGAACACTGAAGCTTTCTTT. This encodes CASSLGRGLNTEAFF.

This chain connects TRBV23-1 to TRBJ1-4, with 10 nucleotides matching TRBD1. TRBV23-1 is treated as an ORF (open reading frame) with a function not yet certain. CDR3 length equals 14 residues. V lost 4 bases, J lost 7 bases, and 3 bases stayed unmatched. Written as DNA, the CDR3 is TGCGCCAGCAGTCGCAGACAGGGGGCTGAAAAACTGTTTTTT. Its protein is CASSRRQGAEKLFF.

This clone appeared once. The chain joins TRBV30 to TRBJ2-1, with D perhaps matching TRBD2 (6 bases). The CDR3 totals 16 residues. V was pared by 3 bases and J by 4 bases, with 19 bases between. Germline loops: CDR1 GTSNPN, CDR2 SVGIG (reference sequence). The CDR3 sequence: CAWSRKVTSSYNEQFF. CDR3 DNA sequence: TGTGCCTGGAGCAGAAAAGTTACTAGCAGTTACAATGAGCAGTTCTTC.

The chain uses TRBV30 and TRBJ2-5; D is unclear. CDR3 length equals 11 residues. Per germline, CDR1 GTSNPN and CDR2 SVGIG (reference sequence). The V end lost 3 bases, the J end lost 14 bases, and 16 bases lay between the germline ends. The CDR3, as DNA: TGTGCCTGGAGGCTTCAGGCAACCAACTACTTC. Protein: CAWRLQATNYF.

The rearrangement uses TRBV11-2 and TRBJ2-7; 15 positions match TRBD2. The V gene end was trimmed by 5 bases and the J gene end by 0 bases; junction bases not matched to a gene: 5. The CDR3 loop spans 17 amino acids. CDR1 is SGHAT, CDR2 FQNNGV, per germline. The chain's CDR3 is CASSTGTSGRFSYEQYF. The CDR3 bases are TGTGCCAGCAGCACCGGGACTAGCGGGAGGTTCTCCTACGAGCAGTACTTC.

This clone was picked up a small number of times. The CDR3 nucleotides read TGCGCCAGCAGCCAAGGTTTAGAAGCTTTCTTT. Encoded protein: CASSQGLEAFF. J is TRBJ1-1 and V is TRBV4-1; D uncertain. The V end was cut by 1 base, the J end by 8 bases, with 5 bases between. CDR3 length equals 11 residues. Germline V CDR1 and CDR2: MGHRA, YSYEKL.

The CDR3 loop reads CASSPIQGIHSPLHF. As DNA, the CDR3 is TGTGCCAGTAGTCCAATACAGGGTATACATTCACCCCTCCACTTT. This chain joins TRBV19 and TRBJ1-6, with D perhaps TRBD1 (6 bases). V was cut by 5 bases and J by 8 bases, with 16 bases left in between. Germline V gene data show CDR1 as LNHDA and CDR2 as SQIVND (reference sequence). The CDR3 is made up of 15 amino acids.

This rearrangement joins TRBV3-1 (or the pseudogene TRBV3-2) to TRBJ1-5; TRBD1 might be the D (6 bases). The CDR3 is 13 residues long. The V gene's germline CDR1 is LGHDT and CDR2 YNNKEL (reference sequence). Trimming left V 1 base short and J 7 bases short, with 8 bases between. The CDR3 protein is CASSQGGQQPQHF. The CDR3, as DNA: TGTGCCAGCAGCCAAGGCGGACAGCAGCCCCAGCATTTT.

The chain uses TRBV11-3 and TRBJ1-2, with TRBD1 matching over 9 bases. From germline, CDR1 is SGHNT and CDR2 YENEEA. The CDR3 sequence is 16 residues long. The trim removed 5 bases at V and 5 bases at J, leaving 12 bases unmatched. CDR3 sequence reads: CASSASDRGPAYGYTF. The CDR3 DNA reads as TGTGCCAGCAGCGCATCGGACAGGGGCCCTGCTTATGGCTACACCTTC.

The V and J genes are TRBV6-6 and TRBJ1-4; 8 bases align to TRBD1. Trimming cost V 4 bases and J 5 bases; bases outside gene matches: 0. Germline values: CDR1 MNHNY, CDR2 SVGAGI (reference sequence). The CDR3 is 13 residues long. CDR3 in DNA: TGTGCCAGCAGTTGGGACAGGAATGAAAAACTGTTTTTT. This codes for CASSWDRNEKLFF.

This sequence joins TRBV5-4 and TRBJ2-1; D is unclear. Per the germline V gene, CDR1 is SGHNT and CDR2 is YYREEE (reference sequence). CDR3 size: 11 residues. Trimming took off 4 bases at V and 8 bases at J, with 7 bases between the two ends. The CDR3 sequence: CASSVEDEQFF. The CDR3 bases are TGTGCCAGCAGCGTCGAGGATGAGCAGTTCTTC. Full variable domain (missing parts from reference TRBV5-4 and TRBJ2-1): ETGVTQSPTHLIKTRGQQVTLRCSSQSGHNTVSWYQQALGQGPQFIFQYYREEENGRGNFPPRFSGLQFPNYSSELNVNALELDDSALYLCASSVEDEQFFGPGTRLTVL.

This clone was counted a single time. The chain employs TRBV2 and TRBJ1-5, with D unclear. Per the germline V gene, CDR1 is SNHLY and CDR2 is FYNNEI. Trimming cost V 4 bases and J 6 bases, with 13 bases left between them. CDR3 size: 14 residues. In DNA form, the CDR3 reads TGTGCCAGCAGTGTCCGGGCCAGCGGTCAGCCCCAGCATTTT. This codes for CASSVRASGQPQHF.

The V call is TRBV28, the J call TRBJ1-4; 7 bases align to TRBD1. The CDR3 sequence is 14 residues long. V lost 5 bases, J lost 8 bases, and 8 bases stayed unmatched. Germline V gives CDR1 MDHEN, CDR2 SYDVKM. CDR3 in DNA: TGTGCCAGCAGTCCGCCGACAGGGAGGGAAAAACTGTTTTTT. This sequence encodes CASSPPTGREKLFF.

V and J are TRBV7-2 and TRBJ2-3; 9 bases line up with TRBD1. The CDR3 is made up of 15 amino acids. V gave up 3 bases and J gave up 5 bases; unmatched junction bases: 6. Germline V gene data show CDR1 as SGHTA and CDR2 as FQGNSA. The CDR3 region has the DNA TGTGCCAGCAGCTTCAACAGGGGGCGAGGAGATACGCAGTATTTT. Its translation is CASSFNRGRGDTQYF.

The chain recombines TRBV5-5 with TRBJ2-6; D is undetermined. Trimming left V 4 bases short and J 4 bases short, with 9 bases between. Germline V gene lookup returns CDR1 SGHKS and CDR2 YYEKEE (reference sequence). The CDR3 consists of 14 residues. The DNA for the CDR3 is TGTGCCAGCAGCCCTCAAGCCGGGGCCAACGTCCTGACTTTC. Amino acids: CASSPQAGANVLTF.